This T cell receptor (beta chain) was identified in a study of shared clonotypes between healthy human individuals. Sequencing used immunoSEQ multiplex PCR; TCRdb keeps in-frame clones, though not all of them. The sample shows about 2.4 million clones, approximately 93% of them seen only once. V dropped 4 bases and J dropped 6; count of bases not matched to a gene: 8. The CDR3 runs 16 residues. Germline V gives CDR1 SGHDT, CDR2 YYEEEE. The clonotype originates from a man younger than 35 in good health. Some clones in this sample may be carry-over from other donors' samples. The V gene is TRBV5-6, the J gene TRBJ2-1; 12 bases are shared with TRBD2. Sample: naive CD4+ T cells from PBMCs. Subset given: CD45RA+ positively selected. CDR3 region: CASSGGLAGGVNEQFF. DNA for the CDR3: TGTGCCAGCAGCGGGGGTCTAGCGGGAGGGGTCAATGAGCAGTTCTTC.